This T cell receptor (beta chain) was found in a study of control samples from healthy donors and cancer patients (dated by TCRdb to the early 2020s). A remark on this clone: No cognate antigen has been identified for it. Within one base of it there is no much larger clone, and no base qualities were kept.

V was cut back by 7 bases and J by 5 bases, leaving a gap of 17 bases between them. CDR1 and CDR2 (MNHEY, SMNVEV) derive from the germline V gene (reference sequence). The CDR3 runs 14 residues from the cysteine to the phenylalanine. Left in the record is the CDR3 DNA by itself, 42 bases read in frame from the first base. Library generation was performed with the immunoSEQ multiplex PCR assay. In its TCRdb copy, this immuneACCESS table keeps in-frame sequences only and misses some clones. Where compared with another copy, unresolved V genes explain less than half of these, and the others have no known cause. The sample table shows roughly 200,000 clones, and about 90% are seen once. The top ten clones comprise about 2% of the sample.

Sequences were obtained from blood. This TCR derives from a young man in good health. This receptor chain uses TRBV27 and TRBJ1-2, and the D gene may be TRBD1, 6 bases matching. The DNA sequence is TGTGCCAGCATGACACACACAGGGACTTATGGCTACACCTTC. This translates into CASMTHTGTYGYTF.